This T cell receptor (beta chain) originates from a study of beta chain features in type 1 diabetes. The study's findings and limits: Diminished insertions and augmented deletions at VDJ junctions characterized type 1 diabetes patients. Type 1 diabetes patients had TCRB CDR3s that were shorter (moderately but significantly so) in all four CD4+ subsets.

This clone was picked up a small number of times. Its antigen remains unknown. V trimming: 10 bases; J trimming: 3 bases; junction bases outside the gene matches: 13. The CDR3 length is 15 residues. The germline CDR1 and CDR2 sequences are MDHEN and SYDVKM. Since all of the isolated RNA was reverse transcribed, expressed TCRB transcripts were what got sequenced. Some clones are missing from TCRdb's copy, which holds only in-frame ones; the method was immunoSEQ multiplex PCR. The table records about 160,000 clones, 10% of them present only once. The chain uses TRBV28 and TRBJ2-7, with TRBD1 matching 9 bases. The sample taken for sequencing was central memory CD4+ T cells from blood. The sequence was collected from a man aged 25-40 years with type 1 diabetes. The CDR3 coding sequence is TGTGCCATCAGGGCCACCGGGACAGGGCTCTACGAGCAGTACTTC. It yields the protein CAIRATGTGLYEQYF.